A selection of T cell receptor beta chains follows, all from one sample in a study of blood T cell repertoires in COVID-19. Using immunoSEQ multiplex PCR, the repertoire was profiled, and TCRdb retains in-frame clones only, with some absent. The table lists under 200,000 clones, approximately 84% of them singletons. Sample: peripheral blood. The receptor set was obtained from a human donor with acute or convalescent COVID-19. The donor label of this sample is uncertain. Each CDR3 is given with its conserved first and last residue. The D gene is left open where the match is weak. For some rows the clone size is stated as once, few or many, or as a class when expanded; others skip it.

CDR3nt: TGTGCCAGCAGCTTAGGCCCAGCGGGGGCTCAAGAGACCCAGTACTTC
CDR3aa: CASSLGPAGAQETQYF
j_gene: TRBJ2-5
v_gene: TRBV13
abundance: .
len: 16
d_gene: TRBD2

CDR3nt: TGTGCCAGCAGCAGACTCGTGAGGGTTGGCCAGCCCCAGCATTTT
CDR3aa: CASSRLVRVGQPQHF
j_gene: TRBJ1-5
v_gene: TRBV21-1
abundance: .
len: 15
d_gene: .

CDR3nt: TGTGCCAGCAGCTTAGAGGGGCAGGGGGATGATGGCTACACCTTC
CDR3aa: CASSLEGQGDDGYTF
j_gene: TRBJ1-2
v_gene: TRBV7-2
abundance: .
len: 15
d_gene: TRBD1

CDR3nt: TGTGCCAGCAGCGCCCGATCGACTAGCGGGACCTACAATGAGCAGTTCTTC
CDR3aa: CASSARSTSGTYNEQFF
j_gene: TRBJ2-1
v_gene: TRBV7-2
abundance: once
len: 17
d_gene: TRBD2

CDR3nt: TGTGCCAGCAGCTTGGACCAGGGAAAATCTAACTATGGCTACACCTTC
CDR3aa: CASSLDQGKSNYGYTF
j_gene: TRBJ1-2
v_gene: TRBV5-4
abundance: .
len: 16
d_gene: .

CDR3nt: TGTGCCAGCAGTAAGACAGGGGGCGGTCACGGGGAGCTGTTTTTT
CDR3aa: CASSKTGGGHGELFF
j_gene: TRBJ2-2
v_gene: TRBV11-3
abundance: .
len: 15
d_gene: TRBD1

CDR3nt: TGCAGCGTCCCCGGGACAGGGGCGAATTTGAAGCAGTTCTTC
CDR3aa: CSVPGTGANLKQFF
j_gene: TRBJ2-1
v_gene: TRBV29-1
abundance: .
len: 14
d_gene: TRBD1

CDR3nt: TGTGCCAGCTCACCGAGAGGGGACAGTAGCAATCAGCCCCAGCATTTT
CDR3aa: CASSPRGDSSNQPQHF
j_gene: TRBJ1-5
v_gene: TRBV18
abundance: .
len: 16
d_gene: TRBD1

CDR3nt: TGCGCCAGCAGCTTGGCCGGGGGGGCGGGCTACACCTTC
CDR3aa: CASSLAGGAGYTF
j_gene: TRBJ1-2
v_gene: TRBV5-1
abundance: .
len: 13
d_gene: .

CDR3nt: TGCGCCAGCAGCGTTGGCGCGGGGGTGGCTACGCAGTATTTT
CDR3aa: CASSVGAGVATQYF
j_gene: TRBJ2-3
v_gene: TRBV5-1
abundance: .
len: 14
d_gene: TRBD2

CDR3nt: TGCGCCAGCAGCTATACCGGGGAAGGAACCGGGGAGCTGTTTTTT
CDR3aa: CASSYTGEGTGELFF
j_gene: TRBJ2-2
v_gene: TRBV5-1
abundance: .
len: 15
d_gene: .

CDR3nt: TGTGCCAGCCGGACTAGCGGGAATTACAATGAGCAGTTCTTC
CDR3aa: CASRTSGNYNEQFF
j_gene: TRBJ2-1
v_gene: TRBV6-5
abundance: .
len: 14
d_gene: TRBD2

CDR3nt: TGTGCCAGTAGTGGGCGGACAGGATGGGATCAGCCCCAGCATTTT
CDR3aa: CASSGRTGWDQPQHF
j_gene: TRBJ1-5
v_gene: TRBV19
abundance: .
len: 15
d_gene: TRBD1

CDR3nt: TGCGCCAGCAGCATGACAGGGGGCGCAAACATTCAGTACTTC
CDR3aa: CASSMTGGANIQYF
j_gene: TRBJ2-4
v_gene: TRBV5-1
abundance: once
len: 14
d_gene: TRBD1

CDR3nt: TGTGCCAGCAGGAAAGCGGCAGGGGCCACAGATACGCAGTATTTT
CDR3aa: CASRKAAGATDTQYF
j_gene: TRBJ2-3
v_gene: TRBV9
abundance: .
len: 15
d_gene: .

CDR3nt: TGTGCCAGCAGACCCGACAGGCAAAGCGAGCAGTACTTC
CDR3aa: CASRPDRQSEQYF
j_gene: TRBJ2-7
v_gene: TRBV12-3/TRBV12-4
abundance: .
len: 13
d_gene: .

CDR3nt: TGTGCCAGTAGCCGGGACTACACAGATACGCAGTATTTT
CDR3aa: CASSRDYTDTQYF
j_gene: TRBJ2-3
v_gene: TRBV19
abundance: .
len: 13
d_gene: TRBD2

CDR3nt: TGCGCCAGCACACCTACTAGCGGGGGCGGGGAGACCCAGTACTTC
CDR3aa: CASTPTSGGGETQYF
j_gene: TRBJ2-5
v_gene: TRBV4-1
abundance: .
len: 15
d_gene: TRBD2

CDR3nt: TGCGCCAGCAGCTCTTACAGGGGGGAGACGGAGACCCAGTACTTC
CDR3aa: CASSSYRGETETQYF
j_gene: TRBJ2-5
v_gene: TRBV5-1
abundance: .
len: 15
d_gene: TRBD1

CDR3nt: TGTGCCAGCAGCCAAGCCCCCACAGGGGGGGCGGCTTTCTTT
CDR3aa: CASSQAPTGGAAFF
j_gene: TRBJ1-1
v_gene: TRBV3-1/TRBV3-2
abundance: .
len: 14
d_gene: TRBD1

CDR3nt: TGCGCCAGCAGCTTATCCGGGACAGGGCCCTACGAGCAGTACTTC
CDR3aa: CASSLSGTGPYEQYF
j_gene: TRBJ2-7
v_gene: TRBV5-1
abundance: .
len: 15
d_gene: TRBD1

CDR3nt: TGTGCCAGCCAAAGCAGGGCAGCTAACTATGGCTACACCTTC
CDR3aa: CASQSRAANYGYTF
j_gene: TRBJ1-2
v_gene: TRBV7-2
abundance: .
len: 14
d_gene: .

CDR3nt: TGTGCCAGCAGCTCGGACACCGGCTACGAGCAGTACTTC
CDR3aa: CASSSDTGYEQYF
j_gene: TRBJ2-7
v_gene: TRBV5-4
abundance: few
len: 13
d_gene: .

CDR3nt: TGTGCCAGCAGTGTGGACAGGGGGGATGGCACTGAAGCTTTCTTT
CDR3aa: CASSVDRGDGTEAFF
j_gene: TRBJ1-1
v_gene: TRBV2
abundance: few
len: 15
d_gene: TRBD1

CDR3nt: TGTGCCAGCAGCTTGGACAGGGGGCCAGCGACCCAGTACTTC
CDR3aa: CASSLDRGPATQYF
j_gene: TRBJ2-5
v_gene: TRBV7-8
abundance: .
len: 14
d_gene: TRBD1

CDR3nt: TGTGCTAGCAGCTTGGACTTATACAATGAGCAGTTCTTC
CDR3aa: CASSLDLYNEQFF
j_gene: TRBJ2-1
v_gene: TRBV7-7
abundance: .
len: 13
d_gene: .

CDR3nt: TGCGCCAGCAGCCAAGCCGCGCGGATGAGGGAGCAGTACTTC
CDR3aa: CASSQAARMREQYF
j_gene: TRBJ2-7
v_gene: TRBV4-1
abundance: .
len: 14
d_gene: .

CDR3nt: TGTGCCAGCAGCCAAGGGCTCCCGGGACAGGGGAACACTGAAGCTTTCTTT
CDR3aa: CASSQGLPGQGNTEAFF
j_gene: TRBJ1-1
v_gene: TRBV4-2
abundance: once
len: 17
d_gene: TRBD1

CDR3nt: TGTGCCAGCGGCCCAGGGACAGGGCATCCTCATGAGCAGTTCTTC
CDR3aa: CASGPGTGHPHEQFF
j_gene: TRBJ2-1
v_gene: TRBV6-4
abundance: .
len: 15
d_gene: TRBD1

CDR3nt: TGTGCCAGCAGTTTCTCGGCAGGGGGAGGCTACACCTTC
CDR3aa: CASSFSAGGGYTF
j_gene: TRBJ1-2
v_gene: TRBV27
abundance: once
len: 13
d_gene: TRBD1

CDR3nt: TGTGCCAGCAGCTCCAGCAGGGTGGGTGTTCAGCCCCAGCATTTT
CDR3aa: CASSSSRVGVQPQHF
j_gene: TRBJ1-5
v_gene: TRBV5-6
abundance: few
len: 15
d_gene: .

CDR3nt: TGTGCCATCAGTGAGCCGCCCCGCGGACTCAATTACAATGAGCAGTTCTTC
CDR3aa: CAISEPPRGLNYNEQFF
j_gene: TRBJ2-1
v_gene: TRBV10-3
abundance: .
len: 17
d_gene: .

CDR3nt: TGTGCCAGCAGTGAAAGAGGTGAAAAACTGTTTTTT
CDR3aa: CASSERGEKLFF
j_gene: TRBJ1-4
v_gene: TRBV25-1
abundance: once
len: 12
d_gene: .

CDR3nt: TGTGCCAGCAGTTCCACTTCAGGGGAAAAACTGTTTTTT
CDR3aa: CASSSTSGEKLFF
j_gene: TRBJ1-4
v_gene: TRBV28
abundance: .
len: 13
d_gene: .

CDR3nt: TGTGCCAGCAGTCTCTGGACTGGCCCCTACGAGCAGTACTTC
CDR3aa: CASSLWTGPYEQYF
j_gene: TRBJ2-7
v_gene: TRBV2
abundance: .
len: 14
d_gene: .

CDR3nt: TGCGCCAGCAGCTTGATGGGACAGCTTAATGAAAAACTGTTTTTT
CDR3aa: CASSLMGQLNEKLFF
j_gene: TRBJ1-4
v_gene: TRBV5-1
abundance: .
len: 15
d_gene: TRBD1

CDR3nt: TGTGCCAGTAGGAGACAGGGGGGAGGTACTGAAGCTTTCTTT
CDR3aa: CASRRQGGGTEAFF
j_gene: TRBJ1-1
v_gene: TRBV19
abundance: .
len: 14
d_gene: TRBD1

CDR3nt: TGTGCCACCGTAGATAGGGGCGGCAGCGGCTACACCTTC
CDR3aa: CATVDRGGSGYTF
j_gene: TRBJ1-2
v_gene: TRBV6-5
abundance: .
len: 13
d_gene: .

CDR3nt: TGTGCCAGCAGTGAACGAAGGGGGTCCGGAAACACCATATATTTT
CDR3aa: CASSERRGSGNTIYF
j_gene: TRBJ1-3
v_gene: TRBV2
abundance: .
len: 15
d_gene: .

CDR3nt: TGTGCCAGCCTACGACAGGGGAGCACCTACGAGCAGTACTTC
CDR3aa: CASLRQGSTYEQYF
j_gene: TRBJ2-7
v_gene: TRBV2
abundance: .
len: 14
d_gene: TRBD1